Sequencing of this TCR beta chain was carried out in a study of naive and memory T cell subsets. Findings of the study overall: Tuberculin site TCR excess was interpreted as type IV hypersensitivity infiltration. Reportedly, tuberculin skin test sites gave far more TCRs than other biopsies.

Amplification of ligated cDNA took four PCR rounds with SP2 and nested alpha and beta constant primers. Blood and skin TCR RNA was reverse transcribed with alpha and beta constant primers. TCRdb redid the calling of the UMI-ligation and nested PCR reads with MiXCR, one entry per CDR3 protein. The data hold fewer than 35,000 distinct CDR3 sequences, with 6.7% observed a single time. CDR1 is MGHDK and CDR2 is SYGVNS in the germline V gene. The J segment lost 4 bases and the V segment lost 4 bases, leaving 4 bases of the junction unmatched. The CDR3 is 14 residues long. This clonotype was seen ten or more times. Its cognate antigen is unknown. Indicated treatment: skin biopsy from PPD injection site in Mantoux-positive individual. An oligonucleotide containing a UMI was ligated to the 3' end of TCR cDNA. Tuberculin skin test biopsies were taken where PPD was injected in Mantoux-positive people.

The sequences come from skin, collected from a tuberculin skin test site. The chain employs TRBV25-1 and TRBJ2-3; 8 positions agree with TRBD2. The receptor's source is an adult in good health. The CDR3 spells CASSAQRGPDTQYF. Written as DNA, the CDR3 is TGTGCCAGCAGTGCGCAGCGGGGGCCAGATACGCAGTATTTT. Looking up the rest from reference TRBV25-1 and TRBJ2-3 gives the full variable domain: EADIYQTPRYLVIGTGKKITLECSQTMGHDKMYWYQQDPGMELHLIHYSYGVNSTEKGDLSSESTVSRIRTEHFPLTLESARPSHTSQYLCASSAQRGPDTQYFGPGTRLTVL.